A selection of T cell receptor beta chains follows, all from one sample in a study of cytomegalovirus exposure and HLA in healthy donors. Profiled with immunoSEQ multiplex PCR; TCRdb holds only in-frame clones, not every one. The sample has approximately 70,000 clones, roughly 75% seen once; the top ten hold over 7.5%. The sample consisted of PBMCs. These receptors all come from a man aged 55 to 69 in good health and CMV-seropositive. Each CDR3 is given with its conserved first and last residue. Fields, in order: D gene, V gene, J gene, clone size, CDR3 DNA, CDR3 protein. The D gene is left open where the match is weak. For some rows the clone size is stated as once, few or many, or as a class when expanded; others skip it.

d_call: TRBD2; v_call: TRBV4-2; j_call: TRBJ2-1; clone_size: NA; cdr3_nt: TGTGCCACCTCCGGTGGACTAGCGGGTCGAGGGAATGAGCAGTTCTTC; cdr3_aa: CATSGGLAGRGNEQFF
d_call: TRBD1; v_call: TRBV2; j_call: TRBJ1-4; clone_size: once; cdr3_nt: TGTGCCAGTCAGACAGGGGGTCAAGAAAAACTGTTTTTT; cdr3_aa: CASQTGGQEKLFF
d_call: NA; v_call: TRBV18; j_call: TRBJ1-3; clone_size: NA; cdr3_nt: TGTGCCAGCTCACGACGGCAGGCCGACCGCTCTGGAAACACCATATATTTT; cdr3_aa: CASSRRQADRSGNTIYF
d_call: TRBD1; v_call: TRBV10-2; j_call: TRBJ1-5; clone_size: once; cdr3_nt: TGCGCCAGCAGTGCAGACAGGGGCCAGCCCCAGCATTTT; cdr3_aa: CASSADRGQPQHF
d_call: NA; v_call: TRBV11-3; j_call: TRBJ1-3; clone_size: NA; cdr3_nt: TGTGCCAGCAGCCAACCCGGACAACGGGACACCATATATTTT; cdr3_aa: CASSQPGQRDTIYF
d_call: NA; v_call: TRBV11-3; j_call: TRBJ2-5; clone_size: NA; cdr3_nt: TGTGCCAGCAGCACCTCGGTGGGCAGGGCGATGGAGACCCAGTACTTC; cdr3_aa: CASSTSVGRAMETQYF
d_call: TRBD1; v_call: TRBV6-5; j_call: TRBJ1-6; clone_size: NA; cdr3_nt: TGTGCCAGCAGTTACTCGAACAGGGGCGGTTCACCCCTCCACTTT; cdr3_aa: CASSYSNRGGSPLHF
d_call: NA; v_call: TRBV29-1; j_call: TRBJ2-5; clone_size: NA; cdr3_nt: TGCAGCGTGGAACAGTACCAAGAGACCCAGTACTTC; cdr3_aa: CSVEQYQETQYF
d_call: NA; v_call: TRBV27; j_call: TRBJ1-3; clone_size: NA; cdr3_nt: TGTGCCAGCAGTCGACGGGGAAACTCTGGAAACACCATATATTTT; cdr3_aa: CASSRRGNSGNTIYF
d_call: TRBD1; v_call: TRBV5-4; j_call: TRBJ2-4; clone_size: NA; cdr3_nt: TGTGCCAGCAGCTTGCGGGACAGGGTAAACATTCAGTACTTC; cdr3_aa: CASSLRDRVNIQYF
d_call: TRBD1; v_call: TRBV6-4; j_call: TRBJ1-1; clone_size: NA; cdr3_nt: TGTGCCAGCAGCCGCGACAGGGGCACTGAAGCTTTCTTT; cdr3_aa: CASSRDRGTEAFF
d_call: NA; v_call: TRBV10-2; j_call: TRBJ1-5; clone_size: NA; cdr3_nt: TGCGCCAGCAGTGAGTTCCCGGCCAGGGGCAATCAGCCCCAGCATTTT; cdr3_aa: CASSEFPARGNQPQHF
d_call: NA; v_call: TRBV6-5; j_call: TRBJ1-2; clone_size: NA; cdr3_nt: TGTGCCAGCAGTTACTCTCCTGACGGACTCTATGGCTACACCTTC; cdr3_aa: CASSYSPDGLYGYTF
d_call: NA; v_call: TRBV19; j_call: TRBJ2-3; clone_size: NA; cdr3_nt: TGTGCCAGTAGTCAGGCGTTCAGGGATACGCAGTATTTT; cdr3_aa: CASSQAFRDTQYF
d_call: NA; v_call: TRBV5-1; j_call: TRBJ2-5; clone_size: NA; cdr3_nt: TGCGCCAGCAGCTTAGGGGCCCAGGGATCCCCTTCTCAAGAGACCCAGTACTTC; cdr3_aa: CASSLGAQGSPSQETQYF
d_call: NA; v_call: TRBV5-5; j_call: TRBJ1-5; clone_size: NA; cdr3_nt: TGTGCCAGCAGCCCAACCGGGGGTTGGAGCAATCAGCCCCAGCATTTT; cdr3_aa: CASSPTGGWSNQPQHF
d_call: NA; v_call: TRBV19; j_call: TRBJ2-5; clone_size: NA; cdr3_nt: TGTGCCAGTAAGGCCGAGGGCCAAGAGACCCAGTACTTC; cdr3_aa: CASKAEGQETQYF
d_call: NA; v_call: TRBV5-6; j_call: TRBJ2-1; clone_size: NA; cdr3_nt: TGTGCCAGCACCCTAACAGGACATTCCTACAATGAGCAGTTCTTC; cdr3_aa: CASTLTGHSYNEQFF
d_call: NA; v_call: TRBV4-2; j_call: TRBJ1-2; clone_size: NA; cdr3_nt: TGTGCCAGCAGCCAAGACTTGGGAGGTGAAAGGCGCTATGGCTACACCTTC; cdr3_aa: CASSQDLGGERRYGYTF
d_call: NA; v_call: TRBV7-8; j_call: TRBJ1-3; clone_size: NA; cdr3_nt: TGTGCCAGCAGCGCTAGAGGACAGAGCTCTGGAAACACCATATATTTT; cdr3_aa: CASSARGQSSGNTIYF
d_call: TRBD2; v_call: TRBV5-6; j_call: TRBJ2-7; clone_size: NA; cdr3_nt: TGTGCCAGCAGCTTGGCTAGCGGGAGGGCCTTTTACAACGAGCAGTACTTC; cdr3_aa: CASSLASGRAFYNEQYF
d_call: NA; v_call: TRBV6-1; j_call: TRBJ1-2; clone_size: NA; cdr3_nt: TGTGCCGGCAAGGGCAGGGCTCCTTCTAACTATGGCTACACCTTC; cdr3_aa: CAGKGRAPSNYGYTF
d_call: NA; v_call: TRBV5-4; j_call: TRBJ2-3; clone_size: few; cdr3_nt: TGTGCCAGCAGCTCGTTCCGAGCTAGGAGCGGTACGCAGTATTTT; cdr3_aa: CASSSFRARSGTQYF
d_call: NA; v_call: TRBV6-5; j_call: TRBJ1-1; clone_size: NA; cdr3_nt: TGTGCCAGCAGTTACAGAGGTGACACTGAAGCTTTCTTT; cdr3_aa: CASSYRGDTEAFF
d_call: TRBD1; v_call: TRBV11-1; j_call: TRBJ2-1; clone_size: few; cdr3_nt: TGTGCCAGCACCCGGGACAGGGGATACAATGAGCAGTTCTTC; cdr3_aa: CASTRDRGYNEQFF
d_call: NA; v_call: TRBV2; j_call: TRBJ1-2; clone_size: NA; cdr3_nt: TGTGCCAGCAGTGAACAAAACTATGGCTACACCTTC; cdr3_aa: CASSEQNYGYTF
d_call: NA; v_call: TRBV5-4; j_call: TRBJ2-7; clone_size: NA; cdr3_nt: TGTGCCAGCAGCTTGGAAGCGGAATCCTACGAGCAGTACTTC; cdr3_aa: CASSLEAESYEQYF
d_call: TRBD2; v_call: TRBV2; j_call: TRBJ2-3; clone_size: NA; cdr3_nt: TGTGCCAGCAGTGAAGAACTAGCGGGGGCGGGGACGCAGTATTTT; cdr3_aa: CASSEELAGAGTQYF
d_call: NA; v_call: TRBV2; j_call: TRBJ2-1; clone_size: NA; cdr3_nt: TGTGCCAGCAGTACCCTCTATGGTGAGCAGTTCTTC; cdr3_aa: CASSTLYGEQFF
d_call: TRBD1; v_call: TRBV7-9; j_call: TRBJ1-2; clone_size: few; cdr3_nt: TGTGCCAGCAGCCCGTGGGACAGCAACTATGGCTACACCTTC; cdr3_aa: CASSPWDSNYGYTF
d_call: TRBD2; v_call: TRBV7-9; j_call: TRBJ2-1; clone_size: few; cdr3_nt: TGTGCCAGCAGCCCCAGACTAGCGGGAGTAGTAAATGAGCAGTTCTTC; cdr3_aa: CASSPRLAGVVNEQFF
d_call: TRBD2; v_call: TRBV15; j_call: TRBJ2-7; clone_size: once; cdr3_nt: TGTGCCACCAGCACTACCCAGGGACTAGCGGGGCAAAGCTCCTACGAGCAGTACTTC; cdr3_aa: CATSTTQGLAGQSSYEQYF
d_call: TRBD2; v_call: TRBV5-4; j_call: TRBJ2-5; clone_size: NA; cdr3_nt: TGTGCCAGCAGCTCTGGGGGGGGCCAAGAGACCCAGTACTTC; cdr3_aa: CASSSGGGQETQYF
d_call: NA; v_call: TRBV11-2; j_call: TRBJ2-2; clone_size: NA; cdr3_nt: TGTGCCAGCAGCCTTTCTTGGACAACCACCGGGGAGCTGTTTTTT; cdr3_aa: CASSLSWTTTGELFF
d_call: NA; v_call: TRBV12-2; j_call: TRBJ2-7; clone_size: NA; cdr3_nt: TGTGCAAGTCGCTCGAGGGGACAGGGAGTCTACGAGCAGTACTTC; cdr3_aa: CASRSRGQGVYEQYF
d_call: TRBD1; v_call: TRBV4-1; j_call: TRBJ2-1; clone_size: NA; cdr3_nt: TGCGCCAGCAGCCAAGATTCGGGACAGGGTTTCTACAATGAGCAGTTCTTC; cdr3_aa: CASSQDSGQGFYNEQFF
d_call: NA; v_call: TRBV6-5; j_call: TRBJ2-7; clone_size: once; cdr3_nt: TGTGCCAGCAGTTACTCGATTCGGGGGTCTTACGAGCAGTACTTC; cdr3_aa: CASSYSIRGSYEQYF
d_call: NA; v_call: TRBV2; j_call: TRBJ2-2; clone_size: few; cdr3_nt: TGTGCCAGCATTAATCAGGTCTACGGGGAGCTGTTTTTT; cdr3_aa: CASINQVYGELFF
d_call: TRBD1; v_call: TRBV4-2; j_call: TRBJ1-4; clone_size: once; cdr3_nt: TGTGCCAGCAGCCAAAAGGCAGGGGGAAACGAAAAACTGTTTTTT; cdr3_aa: CASSQKAGGNEKLFF
d_call: NA; v_call: TRBV9; j_call: TRBJ1-5; clone_size: NA; cdr3_nt: TGTGCCAGCAGTTTAAACGAACAGGGCGGTCAGCCCCAGCATTTT; cdr3_aa: CASSLNEQGGQPQHF
d_call: NA; v_call: TRBV2; j_call: TRBJ1-2; clone_size: once; cdr3_nt: TGTGCCAGCAGTGTTCAAGCTACAGCTAACCATGGCTACACCTTC; cdr3_aa: CASSVQATANHGYTF
d_call: TRBD2; v_call: TRBV11-2; j_call: TRBJ2-4; clone_size: NA; cdr3_nt: TGTGCCAGCAGCTTAGCACTAGCGGGGGGGGGACACCAAAACATTCAGTACTTC; cdr3_aa: CASSLALAGGGHQNIQYF
d_call: NA; v_call: TRBV5-8; j_call: TRBJ1-3; clone_size: few; cdr3_nt: TGTGCCAGCAGCCCCGGGATCGCTGGAAACACCATATATTTT; cdr3_aa: CASSPGIAGNTIYF
d_call: TRBD1; v_call: TRBV28; j_call: TRBJ2-7; clone_size: few; cdr3_nt: TGTGCCAGCAGGCGGACAGGGCGGGACGAGCAGTACTTC; cdr3_aa: CASRRTGRDEQYF
d_call: NA; v_call: TRBV19; j_call: TRBJ2-7; clone_size: NA; cdr3_nt: TGTGCCAGTAGCCAGGCAGGGGGGGAGCAGTACTTC; cdr3_aa: CASSQAGGEQYF
d_call: TRBD1; v_call: TRBV19; j_call: TRBJ2-2; clone_size: NA; cdr3_nt: TGTGCCACCCCCCGGACAGGGTCCAACACCGGGGAGCTGTTTTTT; cdr3_aa: CATPRTGSNTGELFF
d_call: NA; v_call: TRBV4-1; j_call: TRBJ2-7; clone_size: NA; cdr3_nt: TGCGCCTCCGGGTTAGGGGACGAGCAGTACTTC; cdr3_aa: CASGLGDEQYF